The next 11 T cell receptor beta chains were all read from a single sample in a study of neoadjuvant anti-PD-1 for oral cavity cancer. The table came from immunoSEQ multiplex PCR; TCRdb's copy has only in-frame clones and leaves some out. The sample gives some 31,000 clones, 80% of which show up once; nearly 3.5% is in the top ten. The time point is: after neoadjuvant nivolumab, at surgical resection. This specimen was PBMCs, taken after nivolumab (anti-PD-1) treatment. These receptors were taken from a person aged 35-79 years with oral cavity squamous cell carcinoma.

In this sample, this clone turned up a few times. The chain is built from TRBV4-1 and TRBJ2-2; 10 bases line up with TRBD1. The germline gives CDR1 MGHRA, CDR2 YSYEKL. The CDR3 has 16 amino acids. V shed 1 base and J 7 bases; nucleotides not matched to a gene: 6. CDR3 in amino acids: CASSQAGTGALGELFF. CDR3 nucleotide sequence: TGCGCCAGCAGCCAAGCCGGGACAGGGGCCCTCGGGGAGCTGTTTTTT.

The chain links TRBV4-3 to TRBJ1-2; D remains unclear. The CDR3 is 15 amino acids. The V end was cut by 0 bases, the J end by 3 bases, with 11 bases between. Germline values: CDR1 LGHNA, CDR2 YSLEER. The CDR3 coding sequence is TGCGCCAGCAGCCAAGAACACCGGAGGTACTATGGCTACACCTTC. It encodes CASSQEHRRYYGYTF.

V usage is TRBV5-6 and J usage is TRBJ1-2, with D unresolved. Germline V gene sequence: CDR1 SGHDT, CDR2 YYEEEE. The CDR3 runs to 12 residues. V shed 1 base and J shed 3 bases, with 4 bases lying between them. As DNA, the CDR3 is TGTGCCAGCAGCTTGACAGACTATGGCTACACCTTC. Translation gives CASSLTDYGYTF.

This rearrangement joins TRBV10-1 to TRBJ2-7, with D possibly TRBD2 on 6 matching bases. The germline gives CDR1 WNHNN, CDR2 SYGVQD (reference sequence). The CDR3 totals 13 residues. V lost 6 bases to trimming and J lost 5 bases, with 14 bases between them. The CDR3 here is CASRIRGFDEQYF. For the CDR3, the DNA is TGCGCCAGCAGAATTCGGGGGTTTGACGAGCAGTACTTC.

The rearrangement links TRBV25-1 to TRBJ2-1; 8 nucleotides line up with TRBD2. Germline CDR1 is MGHDK and CDR2 is SYGVNS. This CDR3 is 15 amino acids long. Trimming took 5 bases from V and 8 from J; bases not matched to a gene: 11. Here the CDR3 DNA reads TGTGCCAGCAGTTCTATAGCGGGGCTCATGGATGAGCAGTTCTTC. Its translation is CASSSIAGLMDEQFF.

In its sample, this clone was seen a few times. The rearrangement uses TRBV7-9 and TRBJ2-1; TRBD1 or TRBD2 may be the D gene (6 bases each). The CDR3 extends over 19 amino acids. The germline CDR1 and CDR2 sequences are SEHNR and FQNEAQ (reference sequence). With 5 bases removed from V and 6 bases from J, the gap between germline ends came to 29 bases. The CDR3 coding sequence is TGTGCCAGCAGCCTTAGAGAAGGGGGATTTCGCGGGACGCGCAATGAGCAGTTCTTC. It encodes CASSLREGGFRGTRNEQFF.

The chain recombines TRBV5-4 with TRBJ2-1; TRBD1 matches at 9 bases. The CDR3 has 17 residues. Germline V gene data show CDR1 as SGHNT and CDR2 as YYREEE (reference sequence). Trimming took 2 bases from V and 2 from J; bases not matched to a gene: 8. CDR3 protein: CASSFPGDRVTYNEQFF. CDR3 DNA sequence: TGTGCCAGCAGCTTCCCGGGGGACAGGGTAACCTACAATGAGCAGTTCTTC.

This chain joins TRBV5-1 and TRBJ1-4; 9 bases agree with TRBD1. Germline V gives CDR1 SGHRS, CDR2 YFSETQ. Germline trimming cut 4 bases from V and 7 bases from J; bases unmatched to any gene: 14. CDR3 size: 17 residues. The CDR3 sequence is CASSPGPSGTGSEKLFF. CDR3 coding DNA: TGCGCCAGCAGCCCGGGGCCCTCCGGGACAGGGAGTGAAAAACTGTTTTTT.

As to this clone: Other DNA sequences in this specimen translate into the identical CDR3. The chain combines TRBV4-3 with TRBJ2-3; D gene ambiguous. The CDR3 is 12 residues long. V lost 1 base and J lost 6, with 5 bases in between. The germline V gene has CDR1 LGHNA and CDR2 YSLEER. The CDR3 protein is CASSQGRDTQYF. CDR3 in DNA: TGCGCCAGCAGCCAAGGGCGGGATACGCAGTATTTT.

This chain joins TRBV6-5 and TRBJ2-7; D perhaps matches TRBD1 (5 bases). In germline, CDR1 is MNHEY, CDR2 SVGAGI. This CDR3 spans 14 amino acids. Deletions cut 6 bases from V and 2 bases from J, with 14 bases between. The DNA for the CDR3 is TGTGCCAGCAGGAGACAGAGCTTACCCTACGAGCAGTACTTC. Protein sequence: CASRRQSLPYEQYF.

This chain uses TRBV2 with TRBJ1-3; 7 bases agree with TRBD1. The junction had 7 bases not matched to a gene; V was cut back by 5 bases and J by 3 bases. This CDR3 has 15 amino acids. Germline V lookup: CDR1 SNHLY, CDR2 FYNNEI. CDR3 amino acids: CASSFGTVFGNTIYF. In DNA, the CDR3 is TGTGCCAGCAGTTTCGGGACAGTCTTTGGAAACACCATATATTTT.